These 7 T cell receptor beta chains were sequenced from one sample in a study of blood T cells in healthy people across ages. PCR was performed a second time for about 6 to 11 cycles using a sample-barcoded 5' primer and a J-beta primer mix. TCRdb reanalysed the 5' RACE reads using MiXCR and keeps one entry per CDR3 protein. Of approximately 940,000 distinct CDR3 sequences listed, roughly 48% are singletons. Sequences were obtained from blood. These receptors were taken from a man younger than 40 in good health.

CDR3 protein: CASLSGGPYNEQFF. The CDR3 DNA follows: TGTGCCAGCTTGAGCGGGGGCCCTTACAATGAGCAGTTCTTC. This sequence joins TRBV27 and TRBJ2-1, with 8 bases aligning to TRBD2. Germline V lookup: CDR1 MNHEY, CDR2 SMNVEV (reference sequence). The CDR3 totals 14 residues. Germline trimming cut 8 bases from V and 4 bases from J; bases unmatched to any gene: 7.

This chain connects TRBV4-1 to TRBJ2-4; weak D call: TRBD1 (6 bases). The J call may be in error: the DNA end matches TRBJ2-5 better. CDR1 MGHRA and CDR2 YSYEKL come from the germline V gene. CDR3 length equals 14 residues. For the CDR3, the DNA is TGCGCCAGCAGCCAACGTTACAGGGAAGAGACCCAGTACTTC. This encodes CASSQRYREETQYF.

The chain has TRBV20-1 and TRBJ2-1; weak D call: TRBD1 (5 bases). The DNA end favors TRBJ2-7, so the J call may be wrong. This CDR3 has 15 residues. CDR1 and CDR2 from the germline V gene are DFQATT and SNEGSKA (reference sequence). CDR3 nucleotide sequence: TGCAGTGCTAGATCACAGGCGCGACCCCCCTACGAGCAGTACTTC. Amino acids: CSARSQARPPYEQYF.

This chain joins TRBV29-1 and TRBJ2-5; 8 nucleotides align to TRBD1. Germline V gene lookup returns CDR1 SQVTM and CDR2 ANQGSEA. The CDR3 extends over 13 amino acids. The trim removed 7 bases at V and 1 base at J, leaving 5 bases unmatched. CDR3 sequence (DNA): TGCAGCGCGGTTGACAGGGGCCAAGAGACCCAGTACTTC. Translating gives CSAVDRGQETQYF.

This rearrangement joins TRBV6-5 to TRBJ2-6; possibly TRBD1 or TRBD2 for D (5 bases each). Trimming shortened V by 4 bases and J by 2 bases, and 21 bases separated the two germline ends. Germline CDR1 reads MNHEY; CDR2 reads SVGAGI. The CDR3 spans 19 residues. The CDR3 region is CASSSLTGGFSTGANVLTF. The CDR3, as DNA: TGTGCCAGCAGTTCCCTCACAGGAGGATTTAGTACTGGGGCCAACGTCCTGACTTTC.

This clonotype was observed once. The CDR3 DNA sequence: TGCAGCGTTGACAGGGAGGGGGGGACCCAGTACTTC. It yields the protein CSVDREGGTQYF. The chain couples TRBV29-1 to TRBJ2-5; a possible D gene is TRBD2 (7 bases). CDR1 and CDR2 from the germline V gene are SQVTM and ANQGSEA. This CDR3 is 12 amino acids long. Trimming took off 3 bases at V and 7 bases at J, with 12 bases between the two ends.

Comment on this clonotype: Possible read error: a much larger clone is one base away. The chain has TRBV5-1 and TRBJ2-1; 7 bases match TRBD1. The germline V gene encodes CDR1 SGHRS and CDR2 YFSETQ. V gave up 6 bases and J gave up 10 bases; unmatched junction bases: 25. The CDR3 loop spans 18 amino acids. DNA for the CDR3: TGCGCCAGCACCGCCCGACCCACACAGGGGAATTTGCCCTACGAGCAGTTCTTC. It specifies CASTARPTQGNLPYEQFF. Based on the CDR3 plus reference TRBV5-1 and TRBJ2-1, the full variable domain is KAGVTQTPRYLIKTRGQQVTLSCSPISGHRSVSWYQQTPGQGLQFLFEYFSETQRNKGNFPGRFSGRQFSNSRSEMNVSTLELGDSALYLCASTARPTQGNLPYEQFFGPGTRLTVL.